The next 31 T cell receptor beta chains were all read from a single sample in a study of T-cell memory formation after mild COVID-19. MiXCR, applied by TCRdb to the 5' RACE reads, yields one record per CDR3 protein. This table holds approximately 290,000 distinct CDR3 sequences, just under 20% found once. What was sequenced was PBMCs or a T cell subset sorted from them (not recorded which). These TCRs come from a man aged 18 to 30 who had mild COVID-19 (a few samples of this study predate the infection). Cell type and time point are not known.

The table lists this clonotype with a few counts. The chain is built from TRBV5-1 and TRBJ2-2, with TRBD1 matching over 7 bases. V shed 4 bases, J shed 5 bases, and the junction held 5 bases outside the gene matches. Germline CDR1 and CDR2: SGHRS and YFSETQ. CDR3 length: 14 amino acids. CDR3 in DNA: TGCGCCAGCAGCACGGGACAGCCGACCGGGGAGCTGTTTTTT. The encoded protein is CASSTGQPTGELFF.

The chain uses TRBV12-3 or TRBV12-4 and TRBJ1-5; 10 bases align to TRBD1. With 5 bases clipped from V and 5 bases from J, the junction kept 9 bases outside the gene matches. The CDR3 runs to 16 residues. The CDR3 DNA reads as TGTGCCAGCAGTGTAACCGGGACAGGGGAAGATCAGCCCCAGCATTTT. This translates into CASSVTGTGEDQPQHF.

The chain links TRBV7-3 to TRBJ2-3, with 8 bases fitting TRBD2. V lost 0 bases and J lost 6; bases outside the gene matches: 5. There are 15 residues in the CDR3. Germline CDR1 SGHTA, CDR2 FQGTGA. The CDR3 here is CASSLTPSGGDTQYF. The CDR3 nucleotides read TGTGCCAGCAGCTTAACCCCAAGCGGGGGCGATACGCAGTATTTT. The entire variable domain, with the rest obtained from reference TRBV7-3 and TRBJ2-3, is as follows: GAGVSQTPSNKVTEKGKYVELRCDPISGHTALYWYRQSLGQGPEFLIYFQGTGAADDSGLPNDRFFAVRPEGSVSTLKIQRTERGDSAVYLCASSLTPSGGDTQYFGPGTRLTVL.

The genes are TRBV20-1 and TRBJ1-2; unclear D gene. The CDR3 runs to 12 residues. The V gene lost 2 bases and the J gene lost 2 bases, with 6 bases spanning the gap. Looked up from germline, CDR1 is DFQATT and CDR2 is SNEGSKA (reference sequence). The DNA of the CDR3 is TGCAGTGCTAGACGCGGAAACTATGGCTACACCTTC. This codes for CSARRGNYGYTF.

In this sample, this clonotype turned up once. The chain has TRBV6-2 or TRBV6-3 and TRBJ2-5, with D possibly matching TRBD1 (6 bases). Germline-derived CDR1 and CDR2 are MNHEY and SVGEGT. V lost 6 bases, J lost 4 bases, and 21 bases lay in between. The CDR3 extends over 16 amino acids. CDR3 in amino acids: CASSPPYRAELETQYF. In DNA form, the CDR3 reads TGTGCCAGCAGCCCCCCGTACAGGGCAGAATTAGAGACCCAGTACTTC.

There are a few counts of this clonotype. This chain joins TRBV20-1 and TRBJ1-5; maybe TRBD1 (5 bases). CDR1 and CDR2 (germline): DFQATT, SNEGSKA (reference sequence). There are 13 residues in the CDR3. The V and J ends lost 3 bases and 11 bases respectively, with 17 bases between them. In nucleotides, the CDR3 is TGCAGTGCTAGTTCAGGGACGGATGGAGCCCAGCATTTT. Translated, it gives CSASSGTDGAQHF.

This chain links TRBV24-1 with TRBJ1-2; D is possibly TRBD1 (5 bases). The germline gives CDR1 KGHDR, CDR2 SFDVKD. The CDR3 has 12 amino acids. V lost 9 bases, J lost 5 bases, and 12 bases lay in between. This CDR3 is CATGDRGYGYTF. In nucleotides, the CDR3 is TGTGCCACCGGCGACAGAGGGTATGGCTACACCTTC.

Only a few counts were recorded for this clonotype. This CDR3 reads CATSRLDKAGELFF. As DNA, the CDR3 is TGTGCCACCAGCCGGCTAGACAAGGCCGGGGAGCTGTTTTTT. The chain has TRBV15 and TRBJ2-2; D gene ambiguous. CDR1 is LNHNV and CDR2 is YYDKDF in the germline V gene (reference sequence). V lost 5 bases and J 6 bases, leaving 13 bases between the germline ends. The CDR3 sequence is 14 residues long. Looking up the rest from reference TRBV15 and TRBJ2-2 gives the full variable domain: DAMVIQNPRYQVTQFGKPVTLSCSQTLNHNVMYWYQQKSSQAPKLLFHYYDKDFNNEADTPDNFQSRRPNTSFCFLDIRSPGLGDTAMYLCATSRLDKAGELFFGEGSRLTVL.

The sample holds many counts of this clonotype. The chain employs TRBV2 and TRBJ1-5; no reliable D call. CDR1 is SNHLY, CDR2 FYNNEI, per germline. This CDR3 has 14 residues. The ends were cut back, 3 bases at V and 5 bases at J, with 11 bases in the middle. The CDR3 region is CASSDIGGDQPQHF. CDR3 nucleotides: TGTGCCAGCAGTGACATAGGAGGAGATCAGCCCCAGCATTTT.

The CDR3 coding sequence is TGCGCCAGCACCCGGGGGGGTGCCGACCCTGAAGCTTTCTTT. Translating it yields CASTRGGADPEAFF. The rearrangement uses TRBV4-1 and TRBJ1-1; possibly TRBD1 for D (5 bases). Germline CDR1 is MGHRA and CDR2 is YSYEKL. The CDR3 sequence is 14 residues long. The V end was cut by 7 bases, the J end by 6 bases, with 18 bases between.

The CDR3 reads CSARDRATNYGYTF. CDR3 in DNA: TGCAGTGCTAGAGATCGAGCAACTAACTATGGCTACACCTTC. The rearrangement uses TRBV20-1 and TRBJ1-2; D is uncertain. The CDR3 is 14 residues long. CDR1 is DFQATT and CDR2 is SNEGSKA in the germline V gene (reference sequence). The V and J ends lost 0 bases and 0 bases respectively, with 8 bases between them.

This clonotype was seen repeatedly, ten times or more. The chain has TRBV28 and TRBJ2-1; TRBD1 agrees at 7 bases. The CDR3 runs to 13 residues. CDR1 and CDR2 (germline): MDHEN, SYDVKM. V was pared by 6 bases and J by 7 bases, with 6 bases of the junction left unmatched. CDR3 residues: CASSLGQINEQFF. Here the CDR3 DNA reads TGTGCCAGCAGCTTGGGACAGATAAATGAGCAGTTCTTC.

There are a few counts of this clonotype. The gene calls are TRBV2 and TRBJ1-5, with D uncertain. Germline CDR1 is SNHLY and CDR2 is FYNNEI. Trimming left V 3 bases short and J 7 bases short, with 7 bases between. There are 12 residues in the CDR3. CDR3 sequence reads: CASSEPPQPQHF. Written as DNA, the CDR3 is TGTGCCAGCAGTGAGCCGCCACAGCCCCAGCATTTT. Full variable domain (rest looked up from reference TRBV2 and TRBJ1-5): EPEVTQTPSHQVTQMGQEVILRCVPISNHLYFYWYRQILGQKVEFLVSFYNNEISEKSEIFDDQFSVERPDGSNFTLKIRSTKLEDSAMYFCASSEPPQPQHFGDGTRLSIL.

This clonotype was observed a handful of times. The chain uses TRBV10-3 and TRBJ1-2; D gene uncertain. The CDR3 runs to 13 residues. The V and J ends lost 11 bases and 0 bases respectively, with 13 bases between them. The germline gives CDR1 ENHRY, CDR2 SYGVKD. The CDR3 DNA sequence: TGTGCCGCGAGGGAGCCCGCTAACTATGGCTACACCTTC. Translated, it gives CAAREPANYGYTF.

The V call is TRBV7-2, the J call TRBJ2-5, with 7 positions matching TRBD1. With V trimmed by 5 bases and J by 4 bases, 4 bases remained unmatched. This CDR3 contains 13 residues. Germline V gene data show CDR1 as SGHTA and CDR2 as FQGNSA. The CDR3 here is CASSRQGAETQYF. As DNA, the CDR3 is TGTGCCAGCAGCCGACAGGGTGCAGAGACCCAGTACTTC. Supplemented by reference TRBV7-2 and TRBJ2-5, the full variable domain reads GAGVSQSPSNKVTEKGKDVELRCDPISGHTALYWYRQSLGQGLEFLIYFQGNSAPDKSGLPSDRFSAERTGGSVSTLTIQRTQQEDSAVYLCASSRQGAETQYFGPGTRLLVL.

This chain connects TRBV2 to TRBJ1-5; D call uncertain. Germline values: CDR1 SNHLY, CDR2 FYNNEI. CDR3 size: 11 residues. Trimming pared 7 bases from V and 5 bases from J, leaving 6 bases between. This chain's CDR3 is CASTADQPQHF. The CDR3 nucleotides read TGTGCCAGCACAGCGGATCAGCCCCAGCATTTT.

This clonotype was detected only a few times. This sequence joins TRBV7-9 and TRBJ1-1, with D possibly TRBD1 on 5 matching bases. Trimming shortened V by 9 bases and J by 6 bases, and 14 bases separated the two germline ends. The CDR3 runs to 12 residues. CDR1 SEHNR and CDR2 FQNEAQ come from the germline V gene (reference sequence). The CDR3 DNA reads TGTGCCAGTCATGGAGGGGCCGCTGAAGCTTTCTTT. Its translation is CASHGGAAEAFF.

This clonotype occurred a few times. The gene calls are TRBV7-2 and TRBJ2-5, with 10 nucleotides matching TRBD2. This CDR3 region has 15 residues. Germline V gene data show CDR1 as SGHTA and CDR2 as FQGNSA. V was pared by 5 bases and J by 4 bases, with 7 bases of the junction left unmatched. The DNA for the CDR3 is TGTGCCAGCAGCATTCAGCGGGGGGGCGGAGAGACCCAGTACTTC. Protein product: CASSIQRGGGETQYF.

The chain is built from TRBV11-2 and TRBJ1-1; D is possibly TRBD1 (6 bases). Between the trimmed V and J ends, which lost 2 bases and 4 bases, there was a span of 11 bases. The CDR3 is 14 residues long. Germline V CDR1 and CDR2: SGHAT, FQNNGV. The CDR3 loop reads CASSLTGQLTEAFF. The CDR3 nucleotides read TGTGCCAGCAGCTTAACCGGACAGCTCACTGAAGCTTTCTTT.

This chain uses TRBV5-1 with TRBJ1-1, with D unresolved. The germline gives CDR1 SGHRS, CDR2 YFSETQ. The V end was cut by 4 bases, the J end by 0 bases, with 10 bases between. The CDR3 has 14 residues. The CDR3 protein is CASSRDAMNTEAFF. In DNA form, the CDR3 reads TGCGCCAGCAGCAGGGATGCAATGAACACTGAAGCTTTCTTT.

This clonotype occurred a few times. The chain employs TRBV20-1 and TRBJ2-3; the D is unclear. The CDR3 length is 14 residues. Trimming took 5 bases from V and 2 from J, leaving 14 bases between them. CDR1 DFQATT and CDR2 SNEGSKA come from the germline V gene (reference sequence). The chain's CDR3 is CSAPDIRNTDTQYF. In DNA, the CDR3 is TGCAGTGCTCCTGACATACGGAACACAGATACGCAGTATTTT.

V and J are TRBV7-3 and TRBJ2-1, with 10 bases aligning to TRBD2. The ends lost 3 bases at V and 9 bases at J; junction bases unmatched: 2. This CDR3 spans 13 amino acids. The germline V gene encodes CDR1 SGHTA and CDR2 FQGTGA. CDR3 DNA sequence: TGTGCCAGCAGCTTCCTAGCGGGGGCTGAGCAGTTCTTC. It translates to CASSFLAGAEQFF.

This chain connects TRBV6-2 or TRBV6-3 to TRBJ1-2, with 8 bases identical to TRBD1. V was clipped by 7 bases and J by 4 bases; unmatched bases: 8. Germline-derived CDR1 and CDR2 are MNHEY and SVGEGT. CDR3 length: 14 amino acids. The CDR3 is CASTLGQGSYGYTF. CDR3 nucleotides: TGTGCCAGCACCCTCGGACAGGGCTCCTATGGCTACACCTTC.

CDR3 DNA sequence: TGTGCCAGCAGTTCCTCCGTCGGGACTAGCGAGGAGACCCAGTACTTC. This translates into CASSSSVGTSEETQYF. The genes are TRBV7-2 and TRBJ2-5; TRBD2 agrees at 10 bases. Germline loops: CDR1 SGHTA, CDR2 FQGNSA. V was clipped by 6 bases and J by 5 bases; unmatched bases: 12. The CDR3 covers 16 residues.

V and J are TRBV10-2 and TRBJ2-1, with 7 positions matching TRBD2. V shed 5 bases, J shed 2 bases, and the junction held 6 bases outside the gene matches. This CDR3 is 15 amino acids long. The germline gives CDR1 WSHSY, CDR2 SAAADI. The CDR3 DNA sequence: TGCGCCAGCAGTCAACCCCTAGCGGCCTACAATGAGCAGTTCTTC. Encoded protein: CASSQPLAAYNEQFF.

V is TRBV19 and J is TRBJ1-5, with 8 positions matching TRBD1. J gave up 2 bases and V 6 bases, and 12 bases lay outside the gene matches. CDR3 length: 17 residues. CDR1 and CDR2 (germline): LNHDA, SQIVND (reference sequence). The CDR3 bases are TGTGCCAGTAGCCTTCGACAGGGGTTGGGCCGCAATCAGCCCCAGCATTTT. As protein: CASSLRQGLGRNQPQHF.

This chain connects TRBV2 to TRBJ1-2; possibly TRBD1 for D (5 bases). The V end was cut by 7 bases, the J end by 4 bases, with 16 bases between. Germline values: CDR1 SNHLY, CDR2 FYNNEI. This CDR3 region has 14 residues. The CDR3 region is CASTMTASSYGYTF. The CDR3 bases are TGTGCCAGCACCATGACAGCCTCGTCCTATGGCTACACCTTC.

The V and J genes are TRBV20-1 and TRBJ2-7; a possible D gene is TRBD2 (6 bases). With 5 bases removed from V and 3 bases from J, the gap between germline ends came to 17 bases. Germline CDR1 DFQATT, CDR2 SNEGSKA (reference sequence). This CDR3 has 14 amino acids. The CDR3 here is CSAAPRGSGYEQYF. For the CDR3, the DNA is TGCAGTGCTGCCCCGAGGGGTAGCGGCTACGAGCAGTACTTC.

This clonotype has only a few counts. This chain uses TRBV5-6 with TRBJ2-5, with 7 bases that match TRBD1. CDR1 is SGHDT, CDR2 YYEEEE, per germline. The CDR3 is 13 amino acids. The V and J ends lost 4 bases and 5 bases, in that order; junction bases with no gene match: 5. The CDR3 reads CASSQEQGETQYF. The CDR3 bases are TGTGCCAGCAGCCAGGAACAGGGGGAGACCCAGTACTTC.

DNA of the CDR3: TGTGCCAGCAGCCAAGATGGTACGCAGGGAGGTCAGTCGGGCTACACCTTC. This codes for CASSQDGTQGGQSGYTF. The V gene is TRBV4-2, the J gene TRBJ1-2, with a weak D call TRBD1 (5 bases). V was cut by 0 bases and J by 8 bases, with 22 bases left in between. Germline lookup yields CDR1 LGHNA and CDR2 YNFKEQ. The CDR3 totals 17 residues.

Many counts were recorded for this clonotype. CDR3 protein: CASSFNEQFF. The CDR3 nucleotides are TGTGCCAGCAGTTTCAATGAGCAGTTCTTC. The chain is built from TRBV12-3 or TRBV12-4 and TRBJ2-1; no reliable D call. The CDR3 has 10 amino acids. With 3 bases removed from V and 6 bases from J, the gap between germline ends came to 0 bases.